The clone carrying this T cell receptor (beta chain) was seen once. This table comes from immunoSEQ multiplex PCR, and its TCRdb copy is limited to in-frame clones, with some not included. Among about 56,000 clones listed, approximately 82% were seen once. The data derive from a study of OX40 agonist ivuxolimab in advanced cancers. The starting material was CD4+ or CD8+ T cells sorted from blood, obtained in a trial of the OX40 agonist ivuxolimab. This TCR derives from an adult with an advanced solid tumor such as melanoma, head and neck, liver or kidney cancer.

The CDR3 nucleotides are TGTGCCACTTCAACCCCGACAGGGGCCAACGTCCTGACTTTC. It translates to CATSTPTGANVLTF. V and J are TRBV19 and TRBJ2-6; D is unclear. The germline V gene has CDR1 LNHDA and CDR2 SQIVND (reference sequence). Between the trimmed V and J ends, which lost 10 bases and 4 bases, there was a span of 14 bases. This CDR3 spans 14 amino acids.